This T cell receptor beta chain was recovered during a study of blood T cell repertoires in COVID-19 (dated by TCRdb to the early 2020s). A note on the overall study: Samples from collaborators originated in the United States, Italy and Spain and spanned both the acute and convalescent phases of COVID-19. The material from the prospective study consisted of cDNA or gDNA derived from T cells, B-cell-depleted T cells, or PBMCs. The dataset comprised deeply sampled blood TCRbeta repertoires from subjects exposed to, actively infected with, or recovered from COVID-19. A freely available public database, intended as a resource for researchers studying the immune response to SARS-CoV-2, is where the repertoires were released. The samples were drawn from two sources: the first 160 participants of the ongoing ImmuneRACE study, and 950 to 1,500 subjects contributed by 6 global collaborators. A de-identified subject ID, COVID-19 status, age in years and sex were almost always included in the sample metadata. Where available, HLA class I and class II types were taken from metadata supplied by the sample provider and were not determined by assay-based typing. Broader findings and caveats from the paper: The quantity of clinical and demographic metadata differed by source and by participant and was supplied without curation.

CDR1 and CDR2, per the germline V gene, are KGHSH and LQKENI. For this chain, trimming is 5 bases at the V end and 0 bases at the J end, and the number of junction bases without a gene match is 5. Taken from cysteine to phenylalanine, the CDR3 has 15 residues. The entry retains the CDR3 DNA only, 45 bases that are in frame from base 1. As to this clone: Its antigen is not yet known. No much larger clone is present one base from it, and per-base qualities are unavailable.

TCRbeta CDR3 regions were amplified from genomic DNA by means of the immunoSEQ Assay, a bias-controlled multiplex PCR. Processing in the source paper ran as follows. The number of nucleated cells in each sample was estimated by amplification of reference gene primers within the assay. Sequence reads were collapsed and filtered to measure the absolute abundance of every unique TCRbeta CDR3 rearrangement. For each sample, productive Simpson clonality was calculated as the square root of Simpson's diversity index across productive rearrangements. Sourced from immuneACCESS, this table was stored by TCRdb with only in-frame sequences that have V and J called. A share of the clones is absent; for the studies checked, an unresolved V gene accounts for under half, and the remainder has no known explanation. The V and J calls and clone size come from that table; D and trimming were worked out from the DNA. Within this sample are tens of thousands of clones, with about 88% of them counted one time only. Clones ranked in the top ten supply roughly 22% of the sample.

Each collaborating institution followed its own protocols to collect whole blood in K2EDTA tubes. For TCRbeta analysis, collaborators shipped samples in one of three forms: frozen whole blood, isolated PBMCs, or DNA extracted from either of those sample types. The clonotype comes from an older man in a cohort sampled during active COVID-19. The chain is encoded by TRBV18 joined to TRBJ2-7; TRBD1 aligns with 9 central bases. The sequenced sample was peripheral blood. The CDR3 has the sequence CASSAGTGTSYEQYF. In nucleotide form, the sequence is TGTGCCAGCTCAGCCGGGACAGGGACCTCCTACGAGCAGTACTTC. Reference TRBV18 and TRBJ2-7 proteins supply the regions before and after the CDR3; the full variable domain is: NAGVMQNPRHLVRRRGQEARLRCSPMKGHSHVYWYRQLPEEGLKFMVYLQKENIIDESGMPKERFSAEFPKEGPSILRIQQVVRGDSAAYFCASSAGTGTSYEQYFGPGTRLTVT.